What follows are 27 T cell receptor beta chains derived from one specimen sequenced in a study of regulatory T cells in long-lasting Graves disease. TCR beta libraries were built with iRepertoire HTBI primers and Arm-PCR of CDR3 regions. Each CDR3 protein gets one entry after TCRdb re-called the multiplex PCR reads with MiXCR. Among about half a million distinct CDR3 sequences, 12% were seen once, and the ten largest hold almost 9%. Time point meaning: newly diagnosed GD, antithyroid drugs for less than 3 months. RNA from PBMCs was the source of the TCR library. These data are also associated with another study on T cells in Graves' hyperthyroidism and ophthalmopathy.

The source material was peripheral blood mononuclear cells (PBMCs), sampled at new diagnosis, from a patient treated with antithyroid drugs. Receptors were obtained from a woman aged 25 to 39 with Graves disease.

This clonotype was detected a few times. The CDR3 nucleotides are TGTGCCAGTAGAACCGACAGGGTCGGGAATCAGCCCCAGCATTTT. Amino acids: CASRTDRVGNQPQHF. The V call is TRBV19, the J call TRBJ1-5, with TRBD1 matching over 7 bases. Germline CDR1 is LNHDA and CDR2 is SQIVND (reference sequence). The CDR3 sequence is 15 residues long. The V gene end was trimmed by 6 bases and the J gene end by 4 bases; junction bases not matched to a gene: 9.

This rearrangement joins TRBV20-1 to TRBJ1-6; no firm D call. The germline gives CDR1 DFQATT, CDR2 SNEGSKA (reference sequence). CDR3 length: 15 amino acids. V was shortened by 4 bases and J by 11 bases, with 21 bases between the two germline ends. The CDR3 DNA reads TGCAGTGCTAACCCACAAATGAAATCCAATCCACCCCTCCACTTT. Protein product: CSANPQMKSNPPLHF.

Many counts were recorded for this clonotype. The CDR3 DNA follows: TGTGCCAGCAGTTTAGCGGGGCGGAGCACAGATACGCAGTATTTT. This encodes CASSLAGRSTDTQYF. The V gene is TRBV12-3 or TRBV12-4, the J gene TRBJ2-3, with a possible D match to TRBD1 (5 bases). The CDR3 contains 15 residues. V lost 0 bases and J lost 0, with 7 bases in between.

A few counts support this clonotype. The V and J genes are TRBV7-9 and TRBJ1-2, with TRBD1 identical over 10 bases. This CDR3 has 15 amino acids. J was trimmed by 2 bases and V by 4 bases; bases with no gene match: 4. CDR1 and CDR2 from the germline V gene are SEHNR and FQNEAQ (reference sequence). The CDR3, as DNA: TGTGCCAGCAGCTCGTGGACAGGGGGAAACTATGGCTACACCTTC. Its translation: CASSSWTGGNYGYTF.

The chain couples TRBV29-1 to TRBJ2-2; D uncertain. The CDR3 contains 13 residues. Trimming shortened V by 1 base and J by 1 base, and 4 bases separated the two germline ends. Germline V gene data show CDR1 as SQVTM and CDR2 as ANQGSEA. The CDR3 protein is CSVEVRNTGELFF. The CDR3 DNA reads as TGCAGCGTTGAAGTTAGGAACACCGGGGAGCTGTTTTTT.

This clonotype was observed at least ten times. The V call is TRBV7-2, the J call TRBJ2-3; 7 positions agree with TRBD2. V dropped 2 bases and J dropped 7; count of bases not matched to a gene: 15. The CDR3 is made up of 17 amino acids. The germline gives CDR1 SGHTA, CDR2 FQGNSA. CDR3: CASSLTVSGGGWNTQYF. The CDR3 coding sequence is TGTGCCAGCAGCTTAACCGTGTCCGGGGGAGGGTGGAATACGCAGTATTTT.

The sample holds many counts of this clonotype. This chain connects TRBV19 to TRBJ1-5; no clear D gene. CDR1 is LNHDA and CDR2 is SQIVND in the germline V gene (reference sequence). The CDR3 has 14 amino acids. V gave up 0 bases and J gave up 8 bases, with 11 bases separating them. CDR3 amino acids: CASSIDTEWEPQHF. The CDR3 DNA reads TGTGCCAGTAGTATAGACACGGAGTGGGAGCCCCAGCATTTT.

This clonotype has a handful of counts. The J gene is TRBJ2-7, the V gene TRBV28; 8 bases align to TRBD2. The CDR3 consists of 13 residues. V gave up 6 bases and J gave up 2 bases; unmatched junction bases: 3. The germline CDR1 and CDR2 sequences are MDHEN and SYDVKM. The CDR3 is CASRGGRPYEQYF. DNA of the CDR3: TGTGCCAGCAGGGGCGGGAGGCCCTACGAGCAGTACTTC.

This clonotype was counted at least ten times. The DNA for the CDR3 is TGTGCCAGCAGTTACTCGTTCATGCAGGGGCGGTACGAGCAGTACTTC. It translates to CASSYSFMQGRYEQYF. The chain has TRBV6-2 or TRBV6-3 and TRBJ2-7; weak D call: TRBD1 (6 bases). Trimming shortened V by 0 bases and J by 4 bases, and 16 bases separated the two germline ends. This CDR3 has 16 residues. Germline V lookup: CDR1 MNHEY, CDR2 SVGEGT.

In this sample, this clonotype turned up many times. J is TRBJ2-1 and V is TRBV11-3; 7 positions agree with TRBD2. After removal of 1 base from V and 6 bases from J, the junction contained 6 bases not matched to a gene. Germline CDR1 is SGHNT and CDR2 is YENEEA. The CDR3 contains 15 residues. DNA for the CDR3: TGTGCCAGCAGCTTAGTGACGTCTAGCGGCAATGAGCAGTTCTTC. This gives the protein CASSLVTSSGNEQFF.

This clonotype was detected many times. The chain is built from TRBV20-1 and TRBJ1-1; TRBD1 might be the D (5 bases). Trimming stripped 6 bases from V and 10 bases from J, with 15 bases between. The CDR3 contains 11 residues. The germline gives CDR1 DFQATT, CDR2 SNEGSKA (reference sequence). The CDR3 protein is CSATPYQGAFF. The CDR3 coding sequence is TGCAGTGCCACACCGTATCAGGGAGCTTTCTTT.

This clonotype was seen a few times. The V call is TRBV20-1, the J call TRBJ2-7; tentatively, D is TRBD1 (5 bases). From germline, CDR1 is DFQATT and CDR2 SNEGSKA (reference sequence). V gave up 6 bases and J gave up 0 bases, with 18 bases separating them. The CDR3 totals 15 residues. The CDR3 coding sequence is TGCAGTGCAAAGAACAGGTACAAGAGCTCCTACGAGCAGTACTTC. It specifies CSAKNRYKSSYEQYF.

This clonotype has a handful of counts. This chain connects TRBV3-1 to TRBJ2-1; the D is unclear. Germline V gene data show CDR1 as LGHDT and CDR2 as YNNKEL (reference sequence). This CDR3 region has 12 residues. The V end lost 4 bases, the J end lost 12 bases, and 13 bases lay between the germline ends. The CDR3 DNA is TGTGCCAGCAGCCTGCCTAGGCTCGGGCAGTTCTTC. It yields the protein CASSLPRLGQFF.

This clonotype was counted at least ten times. This chain uses TRBV20-1 with TRBJ1-2; 8 nucleotides match TRBD1. This CDR3 is built from 12 residues. The V and J ends lost 6 bases and 3 bases, in that order; junction bases with no gene match: 3. CDR1 and CDR2 from the germline V gene are DFQATT and SNEGSKA (reference sequence). The CDR3 nucleotides are TGCAGTGCCTCGGACAGGGACTATGGCTACACCTTC. Translating gives CSASDRDYGYTF.

This clonotype was recorded many times. The V gene is TRBV11-3, the J gene TRBJ2-7, with TRBD1 matching over 7 bases. Germline lookup yields CDR1 SGHNT and CDR2 YENEEA. The CDR3 runs 17 residues. Trimming cost V 7 bases and J 6 bases; bases outside gene matches: 21. The DNA for the CDR3 is TGTGCCAGCACCCCCCTCGGGACCCCTTCGACAGGGATCGAGCAGTACTTC. Translation: CASTPLGTPSTGIEQYF.

This clonotype was seen at least ten times. This chain links TRBV11-2 with TRBJ1-1, with D possibly being TRBD1 (5 bases). The CDR3 runs to 15 residues. Trimming removed 6 bases from V and 1 base from J, with 15 bases in between. Germline CDR1 SGHAT, CDR2 FQNNGV. The CDR3 DNA reads as TGTGCCAGCAGACACGACAGTCCACGGAACACTGAAGCTTTCTTT. Its protein is CASRHDSPRNTEAFF.

This chain links TRBV30 with TRBJ2-1; TRBD2 aligns across 7 bases. CDR1 is GTSNPN, CDR2 SVGIG, per germline (reference sequence). Trimming at V came to 0 bases and at J to 2 bases, leaving 7 bases not matched to a gene. The CDR3 extends over 16 amino acids. The CDR3 sequence: CAWSVQSGVTYNEQFF. For the CDR3, the DNA is TGTGCCTGGAGTGTACAAAGCGGGGTAACCTACAATGAGCAGTTCTTC.

This clonotype has more than one count but fewer than ten. This chain uses TRBV12-5 with TRBJ1-1; D gene unclear. CDR1 is LGHNT, CDR2 FRNRAP, per germline. The CDR3 extends over 12 amino acids. Trimming removed 1 base from V and 11 bases from J, with 11 bases in between. This CDR3 reads CASGLDQRVAFF. CDR3 coding DNA: TGTGCTAGTGGTTTGGACCAACGCGTGGCTTTCTTT. The whole variable domain, filled in from reference TRBV12-5 and TRBJ1-1, reads DARVTQTPRHKVTEMGQEVTMRCQPILGHNTVFWYRQTMMQGLELLAYFRNRAPLDDSGMPKDRFSAEMPDATLATLKIQPSEPRDSAVYFCASGLDQRVAFFGQGTRLTVV.

Concerning this clonotype: A much larger clone sits a single nucleotide away, making a read error possible. V usage is TRBV7-3 and J usage is TRBJ2-2; D gene unclear. The CDR3 covers 14 residues. Trimming took 0 bases from V and 5 from J, leaving 7 bases between them. The V gene's germline CDR1 is SGHTA and CDR2 FQGTGA. The CDR3 DNA sequence: TGTGCCAGCAGCTTAACGTCTCGGACCGGGGAGCTGTTTTTT. Residues: CASSLTSRTGELFF.

This clonotype was seen ten or more times. The gene calls are TRBV6-1 and TRBJ2-7; 7 bases agree with TRBD2. Germline loops: CDR1 MNHNS, CDR2 SASEGT. V gave up 0 bases and J gave up 9 bases; unmatched junction bases: 5. This CDR3 has 13 amino acids. As DNA, the CDR3 is TGTGCCAGCAGTGAAGCGACTAGCAGTTGGCAGTACTTC. Encoded protein: CASSEATSSWQYF.

This clonotype has a count of ten or more. The V gene is TRBV9, the J gene TRBJ1-5, with TRBD1 as a possible D gene (6 bases). The germline V and J ends were trimmed by 3 bases and 7 bases, with 14 bases remaining between them. The CDR3 runs to 14 residues. CDR1 SGDLS and CDR2 YYNGEE come from the germline V gene. CDR3 loop: CASSAPGVGQPQHF. CDR3 DNA sequence: TGTGCCAGCAGCGCGCCAGGGGTCGGGCAGCCCCAGCATTTT.

This clonotype has only a few counts. The rearrangement uses TRBV28 and TRBJ2-7; 9 positions agree with TRBD1. Germline-derived CDR1 and CDR2 are MDHEN and SYDVKM. V shed 5 bases, J shed 0 bases, and the junction held 5 bases outside the gene matches. CDR3 length: 15 residues. The CDR3 sequence is CASSPDRGYSYEQYF. In nucleotides, the CDR3 is TGTGCCAGCAGTCCGGACAGGGGTTACTCCTACGAGCAGTACTTC.

This clonotype was recorded many times. The V call is TRBV12-3 or TRBV12-4, the J call TRBJ2-7, with D possibly matching TRBD1 (8 bases). Trimming removed 8 bases at V and 3 bases at J, with 20 bases between. The CDR3 is 15 amino acids. The CDR3 bases are TGTGCCAGCTCCATCACAGGGGGGGCTAACTACGAGCAGTACTTC. Translated, it gives CASSITGGANYEQYF.

Many counts were recorded for this clonotype. CDR3 protein: CATSRTYGAASTSPLHF. CDR3 DNA sequence: TGTGCCACCAGCAGGACATATGGGGCGGCCTCAACATCACCCCTCCACTTT. The chain uses TRBV15 and TRBJ1-6; tentative D call: TRBD1 (5 bases). The V end lost 3 bases, the J end lost 10 bases, and 22 bases lay between the germline ends. Per germline, CDR1 LNHNV and CDR2 YYDKDF (reference sequence). The CDR3 totals 17 residues.

This clonotype was seen a few times. The V call is TRBV11-1, the J call TRBJ1-2; D gene unclear. Germline V gives CDR1 SGHAT, CDR2 FQDESV (reference sequence). This CDR3 contains 12 residues. V lost 6 bases and J lost 5, with 10 bases in between. CDR3 sequence reads: CASRFGRYGYTF. In nucleotides, the CDR3 is TGTGCCAGCAGGTTTGGGCGTTATGGCTACACCTTC.

At least ten counts were recorded for this clonotype. The chain recombines TRBV12-3 or TRBV12-4 with TRBJ2-2, with 12 bases that match TRBD2. The CDR3 length is 16 residues. V was clipped by 6 bases and J by 6 bases; unmatched bases: 8. This CDR3 reads CASRPRLAGASGELFF. The CDR3 DNA reads TGTGCCAGCAGACCCCGACTAGCGGGAGCGTCCGGGGAGCTGTTTTTT.

This clonotype was observed at least ten times. The rearrangement uses TRBV2 and TRBJ2-2; D possibly corresponds to TRBD1 (6 bases). Looked up from germline, CDR1 is SNHLY and CDR2 is FYNNEI. The V end lost 4 bases, the J end lost 1 base, and 7 bases lay between the germline ends. The CDR3 is made up of 14 amino acids. Written as DNA, the CDR3 is TGTGCCAGCAGTGCGACAGGGAACACCGGGGAGCTGTTTTTT. This codes for CASSATGNTGELFF.